This T cell receptor beta chain was profiled in a study of blood T cells in healthy people across ages. Primers used in a second PCR of about 6 to 11 cycles were a sample-barcoded 5' primer and a J-beta primer mix. TCRdb independently ran MiXCR on the 5' RACE reads; one entry per CDR3 protein. The sample lists 850,000 to 1,000,000 distinct CDR3 sequences; roughly 51% were seen once. V was clipped by 2 bases and J by 2 bases; unmatched bases: 10. Germline loops: CDR1 MGHRA, CDR2 YSYEKL. This CDR3 region has 17 residues. The clonotype was recovered from a woman aged 55-70 years in good health. The sample comprised blood. The genes are TRBV4-1 and TRBJ2-7; 9 bases are a match to TRBD1. CDR3 sequence (DNA): TGCGCCAGCAGCCAACCCTTCGCCCGGGACAGGGCCTACGAGCAGTACTTC. This codes for CASSQPFARDRAYEQYF.